The 30 T cell receptor beta chains reported below all come from one sample, sequenced in a study of T cells in women clearing cervical HPV infection. Only in-frame clones appear in the TCRdb table, and some are missing; sequencing was by immunoSEQ multiplex PCR. Listed are about 40,000 clones; approximately 4.8% falls within the top ten. The sequencing input was blood buffy coat. The receptors originated from a woman between 18 and 70 years old with a cervical HPV16 infection that either progressed to CIN3+ or cleared (not recorded which).

CDR3 residues: CASSIGQGPNEQFF. The CDR3 bases that were read are TGTGCCAGTAGTATCGGTCAGGGGCCGAATGAG. The chain carries TRBV19 and TRBJ2-1; possibly TRBD1 for D (6 bases). The read ends 3 residues shy of where the CDR3 ends; the end is completed using the germline J gene. Germline loops: CDR1 LNHDA, CDR2 SQIVND (reference sequence). CDR3 length equals 14 residues. Trimming cost V 3 bases and J 7 bases, with 13 bases left between them.

With respect to this clone: The DNA ends 3 residues before the CDR3 does, and the rest of the CDR3 is filled in from the germline J gene. The V and J genes are TRBV20-1 and TRBJ1-6; 8 positions match TRBD1. Germline CDR1 reads DFQATT; CDR2 reads SNEGSKA (reference sequence). This CDR3 is built from 13 residues. J was trimmed by 5 bases and V by 3 bases; bases with no gene match: 0. CDR3 protein: CSARTGDNSPLHF. Incomplete CDR3 DNA: TGCAGTGCTAGGACAGGGGATAATTCACCC.

Details on this clone: The read gets to within 3 residues of the CDR3 end, and the germline J gene fills in the rest. J is TRBJ2-2 and V is TRBV19, with a possible D match to TRBD1 (5 bases). Germline loops: CDR1 LNHDA, CDR2 SQIVND (reference sequence). V was trimmed by 6 bases and J by 1 base, leaving 9 bases between them. The CDR3 sequence is 14 residues long. CDR3: CASRVDRNTGELFF. CDR3 DNA (partial): TGTGCCAGTAGAGTAGACAGGAACACCGGGGAG.

To note about this clone: The read stops 3 residues short of the end of the CDR3; the missing end is completed from the germline J gene. The gene calls are TRBV5-4 and TRBJ2-7, with 8 bases lining up with TRBD2. Trimming cost V 4 bases and J 0 bases; bases outside gene matches: 3. Per germline, CDR1 SGHNT and CDR2 YYREEE (reference sequence). This CDR3 has 14 amino acids. Incomplete CDR3 DNA: TGTGCCAGCAGCCCGGCGGGGGGCTCCTACGAG. Its protein product is CASSPAGGSYE. The full CDR3 protein reads CASSPAGGSYEQYF.

In the case of this clone: The read ends 3 residues before the CDR3 terminus; that terminus is restored from the germline J gene. The chain is built from TRBV20-1 and TRBJ1-5; a possible D gene is TRBD1 (6 bases). CDR3 length: 14 residues. V was trimmed by 1 base and J by 2 bases, leaving 9 bases between them. Germline CDR1 reads DFQATT; CDR2 reads SNEGSKA (reference sequence). The sequenced part of the CDR3 DNA is TGCAGTGCTAGAGGGCGACAGGGCAATCAGCCC. Amino acids: CSARGRQGNQP. The entire CDR3 protein reads CSARGRQGNQPQHF.

With respect to this clone: The read halts 3 residues ahead of the CDR3 end, with the missing end drawn from the germline J gene. V and J are TRBV5-1 and TRBJ2-5; 14 nucleotides align to TRBD2. Looked up from germline, CDR1 is SGHRS and CDR2 is YFSETQ. The CDR3 sequence is 14 residues long. V was clipped by 9 bases and J by 5 bases; unmatched bases: 6. CDR3 protein: CATGTSGGLETQYF. The sequenced CDR3 bases are TGCGCCACCGGGACTAGCGGGGGCTTGGAGACC.

About this clone: Coverage ceases 3 residues before the CDR3 finishes, and the germline J gene fills in the end. The rearrangement links TRBV18 to TRBJ2-1; D might be TRBD2 (5 bases). The CDR3 sequence is 14 residues long. CDR1 is KGHSH and CDR2 is LQKENI in the germline V gene. V dropped 3 bases and J dropped 7 bases, with 13 bases sitting between them. This chain's CDR3 is CASSPQNSGNEQFF. The sequenced part of the CDR3 DNA is TGTGCCAGCTCACCCCAAAACTCGGGGAATGAG.

A note on this clone: The DNA ends 3 residues before the CDR3 does, and the rest of the CDR3 is filled in from the germline J gene. The genes are TRBV19 and TRBJ2-2; 11 bases line up with TRBD2. Unmatched junction bases numbered 8, after V lost 4 bases and J lost 4 bases. This CDR3 spans 17 amino acids. Germline assignment: CDR1 LNHDA and CDR2 SQIVND (reference sequence). Incomplete CDR3 DNA: TGTGCCAGTAGTAGGCCCGGGACTAGCGGCCCCACCGGGGAG. Amino acids: CASSRPGTSGPTGE. The entire CDR3 reads CASSRPGTSGPTGELFF.

Comments on this clone: The CDR3 end lies 3 residues beyond the end of the read and is filled in from the germline J gene. The J gene is TRBJ1-2, the V gene TRBV2; 7 nucleotides agree with TRBD1. After removal of 6 bases from V and 1 base from J, the junction contained 11 bases not matched to a gene. The CDR3 has 16 amino acids. Germline assignment: CDR1 SNHLY and CDR2 FYNNEI. The sequenced CDR3 bases are TGTGCCAGCAGCGAACCGGGACAGAGAAATAACTATGGC. This encodes CASSEPGQRNNYG. The full-length CDR3 reads as CASSEPGQRNNYGYTF.

With respect to this clone: With the read ending 3 residues before the CDR3 end, the germline J gene is used to fill in that end. The chain recombines TRBV7-3 with TRBJ2-5; TRBD1 matches at 12 bases. V gave up 2 bases and J gave up 4 bases; unmatched junction bases: 5. The CDR3 loop spans 16 amino acids. CDR1 SGHTA and CDR2 FQGTGA come from the germline V gene. Here the CDR3 reads CASSLLGQGAPETQYF. The DNA read from the CDR3 is TGTGCCAGCAGCTTATTGGGACAGGGGGCCCCAGAGACC.

In the case of this clone: Coverage ceases 3 residues before the CDR3 finishes, and the germline J gene fills in the end. The genes are TRBV11-3 and TRBJ2-7; D is perhaps TRBD1 (5 bases). This CDR3 has 15 amino acids. The germline gives CDR1 SGHNT, CDR2 YENEEA. V lost 2 bases to trimming and J lost 4 bases, with 15 bases between them. Incomplete CDR3 DNA: TGTGCCAGCAGCTTATTGGGGCGAACTGGGTACGAG. Residues: CASSLLGRTGYE. The whole CDR3 region reads CASSLLGRTGYEQYF.

Comments on this clone: The read finishes 3 residues shy of the CDR3 end, and the germline J gene is used to complete it. The V and J genes are TRBV25-1 and TRBJ1-4; no reliable D call. Germline V gene lookup returns CDR1 MGHDK and CDR2 SYGVNS. V was pared by 1 base and J by 8 bases, with 14 bases between. CDR3 size: 15 residues. CDR3 residues: CASSESQETKEKLFF. The covered CDR3 bases are TGTGCCAGCAGTGAATCGCAGGAAACCAAAGAAAAA.

For this clone: The CDR3 goes on 3 residues after the read ends, and that part is filled in from the germline J gene. The chain uses TRBV5-5 and TRBJ2-6; weak D call: TRBD1 (6 bases). The germline CDR1 and CDR2 sequences are SGHKS and YYEKEE (reference sequence). The CDR3 extends over 15 amino acids. Trimming removed 2 bases from V and 4 bases from J, with 10 bases in between. The covered CDR3 bases are TGTGCCAGCAGCTTACAGGGTTCCGGGGCCAACGTC. Translated: CASSLQGSGANV. The full CDR3 sequence reads CASSLQGSGANVLTF. Looking up the rest from reference TRBV5-5 and TRBJ2-6 gives the full variable domain: DAGVTQSPTHLIKTRGQQVTLRCSPISGHKSVSWYQQVLGQGPQFIFQYYEKEERGRGNFPDRFSARQFPNYSSELNVNALLLGDSALYLCASSLQGSGANVLTFGAGSRLTVL.

In the case of this clone: The read halts 3 residues ahead of the CDR3 end, with the missing end drawn from the germline J gene. The V and J genes are TRBV2 and TRBJ1-6; 7 positions match TRBD1. Germline assignment: CDR1 SNHLY and CDR2 FYNNEI. The CDR3 extends over 13 amino acids. The trim removed 8 bases at V and 8 bases at J, leaving 6 bases unmatched. CDR3 DNA (partial): TGTGCCAGCGTCGGGACAGCCGATTCACCC. Its protein product is CASVGTADSP. The whole CDR3 is CASVGTADSPLHF.

The CDR3: CATQRGASTDTQYF. CDR3 DNA, as far as it was read: TGTGCCACCCAGCGGGGGGCTAGCACAGATACG. The chain has TRBV10-3 and TRBJ2-3, with 9 bases lining up with TRBD2. Sequencing ends 3 residues short of the CDR3 end; the germline J gene provides the rest. The germline CDR1 and CDR2 sequences are ENHRY and SYGVKD. The V and J ends lost 10 bases and 0 bases, in that order; junction bases with no gene match: 5. The CDR3 runs to 14 residues.

Regarding this clone: The read ends 3 residues early relative to the CDR3; the germline J gene fills the gap. The chain has TRBV5-1 and TRBJ1-2; 7 bases are shared with TRBD1. The J segment lost 6 bases and the V segment lost 4 bases, leaving 12 bases of the junction unmatched. The CDR3 covers 15 residues. The V gene's germline CDR1 is SGHRS and CDR2 YFSETQ. The CDR3 sequence is CASSARTGGTDGYTF. The DNA read from the CDR3 is TGCGCCAGCAGCGCCCGGACAGGTGGAACAGATGGC.

Note on this clone: Sequencing ends 3 residues short of the CDR3 end; the germline J gene provides the rest. V usage is TRBV7-8 and J usage is TRBJ1-1; maybe TRBD1 (6 bases). Germline V CDR1 and CDR2: SGHVS, FQNEAQ. This CDR3 comprises 15 residues. The CDR3 spells CASSKFWGHRQGAFF. The part of the CDR3 DNA that was read is TGTGCCAGCAGCAAATTCTGGGGACACCGGCAAGGA.

In the case of this clone: The read halts 3 residues ahead of the CDR3 end, with the missing end drawn from the germline J gene. The chain joins TRBV7-2 to TRBJ1-4; perhaps TRBD1 as D (5 bases). The CDR3 spans 14 residues. Per germline, CDR1 SGHTA and CDR2 FQGNSA. CDR3 protein: CASSLGYTQGGLFF. The DNA read from the CDR3 is TGTGCCAGCAGCTTAGGTTACACCCAGGGAGGA. Looking up the rest from reference TRBV7-2 and TRBJ1-4 gives the full variable domain: GAGVSQSPSNKVTEKGKDVELRCDPISGHTALYWYRQSLGQGLEFLIYFQGNSAPDKSGLPSDRFSAERTGGSVSTLTIQRTQQEDSAVYLCASSLGYTQGGLFFGSGTQLSVL.

A note on this clone: The read comes to an end 3 residues before the CDR3 does, leaving the germline J gene to fill in the end. V gene TRBV2 combines with J gene TRBJ2-7; TRBD2 agrees at 8 bases. Germline V gene sequence: CDR1 SNHLY, CDR2 FYNNEI. This CDR3 region has 15 residues. The ends lost 8 bases at V and 0 bases at J; junction bases unmatched: 9. CDR3 protein: CASGLGAGGSYEQYF. CDR3 DNA, as far as it was read: TGTGCCAGCGGACTCGGGGCGGGGGGCTCCTACGAG. Full variable domain (outside the CDR3, taken from reference TRBV2 and TRBJ2-7): EPEVTQTPSHQVTQMGQEVILRCVPISNHLYFYWYRQILGQKVEFLVSFYNNEISEKSEIFDDQFSVERPDGSNFTLKIRSTKLEDSAMYFCASGLGAGGSYEQYFGPGTRLTVT.

As to this clone: Its ends do not fully match the called genes, so a read error is possible. With the read ending 3 residues before the CDR3 end, the germline J gene is used to fill in that end. V usage is TRBV20-1 and J usage is TRBJ1-2; the D gene is possibly TRBD1 (6 bases). This CDR3 comprises 12 residues. Germline V CDR1 and CDR2: DFQATT, SNEGSKA (reference sequence). The part of the CDR3 DNA that was read is TGCAGTGCTGGGGGGGCTAACGATGGC. Its protein is CSAGGANDG. The complete CDR3 reads CSAGGANDGYTF.

Comment on this clone: The sequence runs out 3 residues before the end of the CDR3; the remainder is reconstructed from the germline J gene. The chain employs TRBV7-9 and TRBJ2-5, with 8 nucleotides matching TRBD2. Germline CDR1 SEHNR, CDR2 FQNEAQ (reference sequence). This CDR3 spans 13 amino acids. J lost 5 bases, V lost 3 bases, and 2 bases had no gene match. The CDR3 reads CASSLSSGETQYF. The CDR3 bases that were read are TGTGCCAGCAGCTTGTCTAGCGGGGAGACC. Combining the CDR3 with reference TRBV7-9 and TRBJ2-5 gives the whole variable domain DTGVSQNPRHKITKRGQNVTFRCDPISEHNRLYWYRQTLGQGPEFLTYFQNEAQLEKSRLLSDRFSAERPKGSFSTLEIQRTEQGDSAMYLCASSLSSGETQYFGPGTRLLVL.

A note on this clone: The CDR3 goes on 3 residues after the read ends, and that part is filled in from the germline J gene. The chain carries TRBV5-1 and TRBJ1-4; D may be TRBD1 (6 bases). V was pared by 0 bases and J by 7 bases, with 31 bases between. CDR1 is SGHRS and CDR2 is YFSETQ in the germline V gene. The length of the CDR3 is 21 residues. Incomplete CDR3 DNA: TGCGCCAGCAGCTTGGGTTCCCGACAGGAGGGGAGGTGGCGGTCAGGTGAAAAA. Its translation is CASSLGSRQEGRWRSGEK. The CDR3 as a whole reads CASSLGSRQEGRWRSGEKLFF.

With respect to this clone: The CDR3 end lies 3 residues beyond the end of the read and is filled in from the germline J gene. This chain uses TRBV11-2 with TRBJ2-5; D remains unclear. CDR3 length equals 13 residues. Germline CDR1 and CDR2: SGHAT and FQNNGV. Trimming removed 0 bases from V and 7 bases from J, with 9 bases in between. CDR3 in amino acids: CASSLDGRGTQYF. The CDR3 DNA, read in part, is TGTGCCAGCAGCTTAGATGGTCGCGGGACC.

In the case of this clone: The read comes to an end 3 residues before the CDR3 does, leaving the germline J gene to fill in the end. This chain joins TRBV7-9 and TRBJ2-7; 8 bases map to TRBD1. This CDR3 is built from 15 residues. Germline CDR1 is SEHNR and CDR2 is FQNEAQ (reference sequence). V lost 9 bases and J lost 0; bases outside the gene matches: 10. The CDR3 DNA, read in part, is TGTGCCAGTGAACCATGGGACAGGAGCTCCTACGAG. Amino acids: CASEPWDRSSYE. The CDR3 reads in full as CASEPWDRSSYEQYF.

A note on this clone: The read ends 3 residues early relative to the CDR3; the germline J gene fills the gap. In the same sample, other DNA sequences code for this CDR3. The chain combines TRBV18 with TRBJ2-7, with D possibly matching TRBD1 (6 bases). V lost 0 bases and J lost 2, with 11 bases in between. Germline V gene data show CDR1 as KGHSH and CDR2 as LQKENI. The CDR3 sequence is 15 residues long. CDR3 DNA (partial): TGTGCCAGCTCACCACCGGGACACGGTACCTACGAG. Its translation: CASSPPGHGTYE. The whole CDR3 protein is CASSPPGHGTYEQYF.

A note on this clone: The sequence runs out 3 residues before the end of the CDR3; the remainder is reconstructed from the germline J gene. The V and J genes are TRBV5-1 and TRBJ2-3, with D perhaps matching TRBD2 (6 bases). Germline values: CDR1 SGHRS, CDR2 YFSETQ. CDR3 length: 14 residues. The CDR3 spells CASSVGTPVGAQYF. The CDR3 DNA, read in part, is TGCGCCAGCAGCGTAGGGACTCCGGTTGGGGCG.

Points on this clone: Read coverage stops 3 residues before the CDR3 terminus; the germline J gene supplies the remainder. The chain carries TRBV5-3 and TRBJ1-5, with TRBD1 matching over 8 bases. TRBV5-3 is labeled an ORF, and its function is uncertain. The V gene end was trimmed by 6 bases and the J gene end by 6 bases; junction bases not matched to a gene: 5. CDR3 length: 13 amino acids. The DNA read from the CDR3 is TGTGCCAGAAACGAGACAGGGGTTCAGCCC. This translates into CARNETGVQP. The full CDR3 is CARNETGVQPQHF.

To note about this clone: The read halts 3 residues ahead of the CDR3 end, with the missing end drawn from the germline J gene. This sequence joins TRBV18 and TRBJ2-7; 8 nucleotides agree with TRBD1. J lost 5 bases, V lost 5 bases, and 8 bases had no gene match. Germline CDR1 reads KGHSH; CDR2 reads LQKENI. The CDR3 runs 14 residues. CDR3 DNA, as far as it was read: TGTGCCAGCTCAGCGGAGGACAGGGTGGACGAG. Residues: CASSAEDRVDE. The entire CDR3 reads CASSAEDRVDEQYF.

CDR3 DNA, as far as it was read: TGCAGTGCCGCTGGGACAGGGAACTACGAG. Protein: CSAAGTGNYE. Given in full, the CDR3 is CSAAGTGNYEQYF. The chain couples TRBV20-1 to TRBJ2-7, with TRBD1 identical over 9 bases. The read ends 3 residues early relative to the CDR3; the germline J gene fills the gap. The ends lost 6 bases at V and 3 bases at J; junction bases unmatched: 6. Germline lookup yields CDR1 DFQATT and CDR2 SNEGSKA (reference sequence). This CDR3 contains 13 residues.

Notes on this clone: The CDR3 end is not reached by the read, which stops 3 residues before it; the germline J gene fills it in. The rearrangement joins TRBV19 to TRBJ1-1, with TRBD1 identical over 7 bases. Germline loops: CDR1 LNHDA, CDR2 SQIVND (reference sequence). The CDR3 has 15 residues. V was pared by 7 bases and J by 4 bases, with 12 bases of the junction left unmatched. The part of the CDR3 DNA that was read is TGTGCCAGTACCATGGGAACCACAGGGGCCACTGAA. Its protein product is CASTMGTTGATE. The whole CDR3 is CASTMGTTGATEAFF. The entire variable domain, with the rest obtained from reference TRBV19 and TRBJ1-1, is as follows: DGGITQSPKYLFRKEGQNVTLSCEQNLNHDAMYWYRQDPGQGLRLIYYSQIVNDFQKGDIAEGYSVSREKKESFPLTVTSAQKNPTAFYLCASTMGTTGATEAFFGQGTRLTVV.